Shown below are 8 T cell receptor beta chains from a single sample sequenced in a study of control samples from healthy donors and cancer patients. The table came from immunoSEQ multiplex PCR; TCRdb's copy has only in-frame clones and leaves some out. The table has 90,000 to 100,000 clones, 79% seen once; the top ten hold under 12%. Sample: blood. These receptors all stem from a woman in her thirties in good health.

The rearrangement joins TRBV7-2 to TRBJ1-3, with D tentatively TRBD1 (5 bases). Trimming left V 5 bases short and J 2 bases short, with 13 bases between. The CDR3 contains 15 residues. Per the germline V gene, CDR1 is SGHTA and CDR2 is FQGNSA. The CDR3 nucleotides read TGTGCCAGCAGCGCAGGGCCCTTTGCTGGAAACACCATATATTTT. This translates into CASSAGPFAGNTIYF.

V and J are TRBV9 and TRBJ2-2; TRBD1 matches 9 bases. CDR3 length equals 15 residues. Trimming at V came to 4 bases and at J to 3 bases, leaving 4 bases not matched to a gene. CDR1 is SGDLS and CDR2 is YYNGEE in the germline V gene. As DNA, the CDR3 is TGTGCCAGCAGCACGGGGGACAGGGACACCGGGGAGCTGTTTTTT. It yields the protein CASSTGDRDTGELFF.

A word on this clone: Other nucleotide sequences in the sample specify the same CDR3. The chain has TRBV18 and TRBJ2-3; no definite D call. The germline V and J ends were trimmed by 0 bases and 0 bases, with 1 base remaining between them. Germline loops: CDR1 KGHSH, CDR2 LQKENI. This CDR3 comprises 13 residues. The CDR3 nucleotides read TGTGCCAGCTCACCACCAAGCACAGATACGCAGTATTTT. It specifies CASSPPSTDTQYF.

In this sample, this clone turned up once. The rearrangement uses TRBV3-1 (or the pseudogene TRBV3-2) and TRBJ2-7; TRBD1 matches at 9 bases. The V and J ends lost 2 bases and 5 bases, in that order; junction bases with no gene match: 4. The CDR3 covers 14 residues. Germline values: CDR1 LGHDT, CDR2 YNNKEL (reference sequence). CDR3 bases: TGTGCCAGCAGCCAAAGGGACAGGGCACACGAGCAGTACTTC. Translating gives CASSQRDRAHEQYF.

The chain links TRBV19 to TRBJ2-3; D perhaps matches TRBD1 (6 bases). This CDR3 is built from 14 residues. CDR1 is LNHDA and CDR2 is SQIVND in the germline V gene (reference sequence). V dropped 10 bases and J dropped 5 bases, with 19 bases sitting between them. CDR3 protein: CATLGGRGEDTQYF. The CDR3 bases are TGTGCCACCCTAGGTGGCAGGGGAGAAGATACGCAGTATTTT.

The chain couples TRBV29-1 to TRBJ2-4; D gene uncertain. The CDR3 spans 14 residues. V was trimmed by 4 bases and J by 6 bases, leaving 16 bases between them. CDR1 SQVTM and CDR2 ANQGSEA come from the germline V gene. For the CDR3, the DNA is TGCAGCGTTGCATCCCTCGAGCTCGGAAACATTCAGTACTTC. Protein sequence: CSVASLELGNIQYF. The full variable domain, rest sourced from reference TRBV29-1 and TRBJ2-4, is SAVISQKPSRDICQRGTSLTIQCQVDSQVTMMFWYRQQPGQSLTLIATANQGSEATYESGFVIDKFPISRPNLTFSTLTVSNMSPEDSSIYLCSVASLELGNIQYFGAGTRLSVL.

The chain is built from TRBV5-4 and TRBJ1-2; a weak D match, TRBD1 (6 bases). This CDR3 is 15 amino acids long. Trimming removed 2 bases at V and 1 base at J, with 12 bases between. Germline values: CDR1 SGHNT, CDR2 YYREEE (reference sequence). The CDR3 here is CASSLQGMGNYGYTF. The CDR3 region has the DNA TGTGCCAGCAGCTTACAGGGAATGGGTAACTATGGCTACACCTTC.

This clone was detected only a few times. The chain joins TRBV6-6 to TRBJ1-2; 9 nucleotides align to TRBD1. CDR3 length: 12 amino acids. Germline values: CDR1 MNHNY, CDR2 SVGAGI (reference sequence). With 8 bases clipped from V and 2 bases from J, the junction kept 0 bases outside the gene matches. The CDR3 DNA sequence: TGTGCCAGCGGGACAGGGAACTATGGCTACACCTTC. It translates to CASGTGNYGYTF.